The sequence of this TCR beta chain was determined in a study of T cells in Graves' hyperthyroidism and ophthalmopathy (dated by TCRdb to the late 2010s). Turning to the overall study: To identify distinguishing TCR V-J signatures, a discovery cohort of about 100 patients was used, comprising roughly 45 with Graves' ophthalmopathy and 57 with stable Graves' hyperthyroidism. Prospective prediction of ophthalmopathy was tested in an independent validation cohort of approximately 19 hyperthyroidism patients and 17 patients who later progressed to ophthalmopathy. The 75 to 100 discovery patients were divided at random into training and test sets in a 7:3 ratio. In about 6 Graves' hyperthyroidism patients, the study also compared T-cell repertoires from thyroid tissue with T-cell repertoires from blood. After sampling, hyperthyroidism patients received methimazole starting at 30 mg daily, and ophthalmopathy patients received high-dose intravenous methylprednisolone. The paper reports TCR Vbeta CDR3 sequencing of over 130 peripheral blood samples: under 45 ophthalmopathy, roughly 74 hyperthyroidism and around 17 progressor patients. Points the paper makes about the study in general: In cross-validation, a model built on a 13 V-J signature told ophthalmopathy apart from stable hyperthyroidism with about 90% sensitivity and 81% to 82% specificity, and in testing the same model reached 80%/75%. During validation, the model predicted progression to ophthalmopathy a median of around 6 months ahead of onset, with almost 71% sensitivity and around 73% specificity. Most expanded thyroid clonotypes (frequency above 0.001) were also found in blood, which suggests that blood repertoires may mirror thyroid immune responses. No statistical method was used to fix the sample size in advance, and group allocation was not hidden from the investigators.

Graves' hyperthyroidism was defined as stable when no progression to ophthalmopathy occurred over 18 months of follow-up. The hyperthyroidism patients were between 18 and 65 years old and newly diagnosed, with a disease duration of less than 2 months. Exclusion was applied to patients with uncontrolled infections, other autoimmune diseases, pregnancy or lactation. Diagnoses relied on clinical symptoms, serum thyroxine and TRAb, thyroid ultrasound and orbital computed tomography. Total RNA was extracted using Trizol reagent, and RNA quality was assessed on an Agilent 2100 Bioanalyzer. The TCR beta CDR3 regions were amplified from RNA transcripts. The first round of RT-PCR for the TCR CDR3 was performed with the HTBI primer set and the Qiagen OneStep RT-PCR kit. The libraries were constructed in a second round of multiplex PCR and then size-selected and purified. Libraries were sequenced paired-end with 100 bp reads on an Illumina HiSeq2000. The authors processed their data as follows. SOAPnuke was used to process the raw data, removing reads that contained adapters or uncalled bases, had a mean Phred below 15, or lacked an exact match to the constant primer or identifier. High-quality paired reads were merged using COPE v1.2.5, and each unique nucleotide sequence was defined as a clonotype. Clonotypes were aligned to IMGT TRBV, TRBD and TRBJ reference segments using MiTCR v1.1. The analysis was restricted to V-J combinations with a frequency above 0.0001, which together covered roughly 99% of the repertoires. A TCS score was defined as the ratio between F50 (clonal expansion) and ExV (chaos), using BLOSUM62-based TCRdist between CDR3 peptides within each V-J. Welch's t-statistics and random forest reduced around 510 V-J features to about 12, which were used in a naive Bayes classifier (R e1071). The similarity between thyroid and blood repertoires was quantified using the Morisita-Horn index. TCRdb reran the public reads through fastp at Q25 and MiXCR, keeping productive beta chains. CDR3 protein duplicates are merged, each entry listing the most common genes and DNA. None of the V and J calls come from the authors' own analysis; TCRdb made them. Within this sample are about 610,000 distinct CDR3 sequences, with roughly 46% of them counted one time only. About 7.8% of the sample lies in the top ten.

Concerning this clonotype itself: Its binding antigen is unknown. Within one base of it there is no much larger clone, and no base qualities were kept.

At the junction V is shortened by 6 bases and J by 2 bases; bases outside the gene matches: 5. The germline V gene yields SQVTM for CDR1 and ANQGSEA for CDR2. From the cysteine through the phenylalanine, the CDR3 covers 15 amino acids. The only DNA kept is the CDR3, 45 bases in frame from the first base. Sequenced input: peripheral blood or thyroid tissue (not recorded which). This chain is built from TRBV29-1 and TRBJ2-2; 11 bases in between match TRBD2. The TCR comes from a woman between 18 and 29 years old with Graves' hyperthyroidism. CDR3 sequence: CSVQGLAGNTGELFF. The DNA sequence is TGCAGCGTCCAAGGACTAGCGGGCAACACCGGGGAGCTGTTTTTT.